A single sample is the source of the 26 T cell receptor beta chains below, sequenced in a study of human T cells and chemical hapten exposure. Time point: pre-sensitization, week 0. Treatment defined: therapeutic diphenylcyclopropenone sensitization with weekly scalp DPC. TCRdb fed the RACE reads into MiXCR, producing one record per CDR3 protein. Among around 200,000 distinct CDR3 sequences listed, 25% to 35% were seen once. The sequencing used whole blood, collected in connection with sensitization to the hapten diphenylcyclopropenone (DPC). The receptor source for this set is a young woman with alopecia areata. Some clones in this sample may be carry-over from other donors' samples.

This chain links TRBV4-3 with TRBJ2-1, with TRBD2 identical over 8 bases. Germline V gene sequence: CDR1 LGHNA, CDR2 YSLEER. The junction had 5 bases not matched to a gene; V was cut back by 0 bases and J by 13 bases. The CDR3 runs to 13 residues. The CDR3 here is CASSQDEAGDQFF. CDR3 sequence (DNA): TGCGCCAGCAGCCAAGATGAAGCGGGGGACCAGTTCTTC.

This clonotype was picked up a small number of times. CDR3 nucleotide sequence: TGTGCCACCAGTGGGACGGAGACCTACGAGCAGTACTTC. It yields the protein CATSGTETYEQYF. The chain employs TRBV24-1 and TRBJ2-7; no clear D. CDR3 length equals 13 residues. Germline V lookup: CDR1 KGHDR, CDR2 SFDVKD. Trimming shortened V by 5 bases and J by 2 bases, and 9 bases separated the two germline ends.

This clonotype was counted many times. The V gene is TRBV29-1, the J gene TRBJ2-3; D remains ambiguous. V was shortened by 6 bases and J by 0 bases, with 7 bases between the two germline ends. The CDR3 runs 12 residues. CDR1 is SQVTM, CDR2 ANQGSEA, per germline. CDR3 protein: CSVAESTDTQYF. DNA of the CDR3: TGCAGCGTCGCGGAGAGCACAGATACGCAGTATTTT.

In this sample, this clonotype turned up a few times. The rearrangement joins TRBV20-1 to TRBJ2-2; 7 positions match TRBD1. The ends lost 1 base at V and 2 bases at J; junction bases unmatched: 4. Germline CDR1 is DFQATT and CDR2 is SNEGSKA (reference sequence). The CDR3 length is 15 residues. The CDR3 DNA is TGCAGTGCTAGAGTAGGGACAGCAAACACCGGGGAGCTGTTTTTT. This encodes CSARVGTANTGELFF.

This clonotype was counted a few times. The V call is TRBV7-9, the J call TRBJ2-1, with 8 bases identical to TRBD1. V was pared by 5 bases and J by 8 bases, with 14 bases of the junction left unmatched. This CDR3 contains 16 residues. Germline V gives CDR1 SEHNR, CDR2 FQNEAQ (reference sequence). This CDR3 is CASSRPRGLAKDEQFF. In DNA, the CDR3 is TGTGCCAGCAGCCGTCCCAGGGGGCTGGCCAAAGATGAGCAGTTCTTC.

The CDR3 here is CASSPITGTGEQYF. The DNA for the CDR3 is TGTGCCAGCAGCCCAATCACAGGGACGGGCGAGCAGTACTTC. The gene calls are TRBV7-8 and TRBJ2-7, with a weak D call TRBD1 (6 bases). CDR1 and CDR2 (germline): SGHVS, FQNEAQ. The V end was cut by 5 bases, the J end by 6 bases, with 17 bases between. This CDR3 has 14 amino acids. The full variable domain, its missing parts supplied by reference TRBV7-8 and TRBJ2-7, is GAGVSQSPRYKVAKRGQDVALRCDPISGHVSLFWYQQALGQGPEFLTYFQNEAQLDKSGLPSDRFFAERPEGSVSTLKIQRTQQEDSAVYLCASSPITGTGEQYFGPGTRLTVT.

This clonotype has a handful of counts. The J gene is TRBJ2-1, the V gene TRBV5-1; a weak D match, TRBD1 (5 bases). CDR1 is SGHRS and CDR2 is YFSETQ in the germline V gene. The CDR3 has 15 amino acids. Trimming left V 1 base short and J 5 bases short, with 13 bases between. The CDR3 DNA reads TGCGCCAGCAGCTTGCTCAGGGTTGCGGACAATGAGCAGTTCTTC. It specifies CASSLLRVADNEQFF.

The sample holds a few counts of this clonotype. The chain carries TRBV11-3 and TRBJ2-3; the D is unclear. The V gene lost 5 bases and the J gene lost 1 base, with 13 bases spanning the gap. The CDR3 covers 15 residues. Germline CDR1 and CDR2: SGHNT and YENEEA. DNA for the CDR3: TGTGCCAGCAGCGCCCGACGGGCCCGCACAGATACGCAGTATTTT. Amino acids: CASSARRARTDTQYF.

This chain uses TRBV12-3 or TRBV12-4 with TRBJ1-2; no clear D gene. Trimming left V 5 bases short and J 2 bases short, with 9 bases between. The CDR3 is 13 amino acids. CDR3 sequence reads: CASSLDVNYGYTF. CDR3 nucleotide sequence: TGTGCCAGCAGTCTTGATGTAAACTATGGCTACACCTTC.

The chain recombines TRBV4-2 with TRBJ2-7, with unresolved D. Germline-derived CDR1 and CDR2 are LGHNA and YNFKEQ. This CDR3 has 14 amino acids. Trimming took off 1 base at V and 2 bases at J, with 9 bases between the two ends. CDR3 DNA: TGTGCCAGCAGCCAAGTGGCAGAGCCCTACGAGCAGTACTTC. Translated: CASSQVAEPYEQYF.

The chain couples TRBV6-2 or TRBV6-3 to TRBJ2-4; unclear D gene. Germline CDR1 and CDR2: MNHEY and SVGEGT. The CDR3 sequence is 14 residues long. The V and J ends lost 8 bases and 5 bases respectively, with 16 bases between them. The CDR3 coding sequence is TGTGCCAGCGCCCGGTCGGGCGGTGAAAACATTCAGTACTTC. Residues: CASARSGGENIQYF.

This clonotype has a handful of counts. The V and J genes are TRBV6-1 and TRBJ1-3; D gene unclear. In germline, CDR1 is MNHNS, CDR2 SASEGT. V was cut by 2 bases and J by 4 bases, with 6 bases left in between. The CDR3 is made up of 13 amino acids. In DNA form, the CDR3 reads TGTGCCAGCAGTGAACATGGGGGAAACACCATATATTTT. It yields the protein CASSEHGGNTIYF.

The chain combines TRBV21-1 with TRBJ2-5; TRBD1, the D gene given by the table, was not confirmed from the DNA. TRBV21-1 constitutes a pseudogene. This CDR3 spans 15 amino acids. The CDR3 here is CASSPRDRMQETQYF. The CDR3 DNA is TGTGCCAGCAGCCCCCGGGACCGAATGCAAGAGACCCAGTACTTC.

The chain uses TRBV2 and TRBJ2-2; possibly TRBD1 or TRBD2 for D (5 bases each). The CDR3 runs 13 residues. Germline V gene lookup returns CDR1 SNHLY and CDR2 FYNNEI. V lost 7 bases, J lost 6 bases, and 12 bases lay in between. Written as DNA, the CDR3 is TGTGCCAGCACCTGGGACGTCTCCGGGGAGCTGTTTTTT. Protein product: CASTWDVSGELFF.

The V call is TRBV7-2, the J call TRBJ2-5, with D possibly being TRBD1 (5 bases). Trimming removed 2 bases at V and 1 base at J, with 11 bases between. The CDR3 has 15 residues. Germline V CDR1 and CDR2: SGHTA, FQGNSA. The CDR3 reads CASSLRLGAQETQYF. The CDR3 DNA reads as TGTGCCAGCAGCTTACGTCTAGGGGCCCAAGAGACCCAGTACTTC.

The rearrangement joins TRBV6-6 to TRBJ2-3; 7 bases match TRBD1. V was clipped by 5 bases and J by 5 bases; unmatched bases: 7. This CDR3 comprises 14 residues. Germline V gene lookup returns CDR1 MNHNY and CDR2 SVGAGI (reference sequence). Written as DNA, the CDR3 is TGTGCCAGCAGTCAAGACAGGGCAAAAGATACGCAGTATTTT. Translated, it gives CASSQDRAKDTQYF.

The V call is TRBV10-3, the J call TRBJ2-7; 8 bases line up with TRBD2. CDR1 and CDR2 from the germline V gene are ENHRY and SYGVKD. V dropped 6 bases and J dropped 1; count of bases not matched to a gene: 5. This CDR3 has 14 amino acids. DNA for the CDR3: TGTGCCATCAGGAAAGCGGGAGAGTCCTACGAGCAGTACTTC. It is translated as CAIRKAGESYEQYF.

The CDR3 protein is CATSRQMGRNYGYTF. For the CDR3, the DNA is TGTGCCACCAGCAGACAGATGGGACGGAACTATGGCTACACCTTC. V is TRBV15 and J is TRBJ1-2; weak D call: TRBD1 (5 bases). This CDR3 spans 15 amino acids. Between the trimmed V and J ends, which lost 2 bases and 2 bases, there was a span of 12 bases. Germline values: CDR1 LNHNV, CDR2 YYDKDF (reference sequence).

The V call is TRBV28, the J call TRBJ2-1; D is unclear. The V gene lost 5 bases and the J gene lost 4 bases, with 15 bases spanning the gap. CDR3 length equals 15 residues. CDR1 is MDHEN, CDR2 SYDVKM, per germline. The CDR3: CASSLDSPPYNEQFF. The DNA for the CDR3 is TGTGCCAGCAGTCTCGACTCGCCCCCTTACAATGAGCAGTTCTTC.

This clonotype was seen a few times. The chain has TRBV2 and TRBJ1-6; no clear D gene. CDR1 and CDR2 (germline): SNHLY, FYNNEI. V lost 5 bases and J 10 bases, leaving 15 bases between the germline ends. This CDR3 has 14 residues. The CDR3 sequence is CASSRTTGSSPLHF. The CDR3 DNA follows: TGTGCCAGCAGTCGGACGACTGGTTCCTCACCCCTCCACTTT. The variable domain in full, completed from reference TRBV2 and TRBJ1-6, reads EPEVTQTPSHQVTQMGQEVILRCVPISNHLYFYWYRQILGQKVEFLVSFYNNEISEKSEIFDDQFSVERPDGSNFTLKIRSTKLEDSAMYFCASSRTTGSSPLHFGNGTRLTVT.

The CDR3 bases are TGTGCCAGCAGCGTGGGGTCAGACACCCACCTTAATGAGCAGTTCTTC. This codes for CASSVGSDTHLNEQFF. This chain connects TRBV9 to TRBJ2-1; D is ambiguous. This CDR3 spans 16 amino acids. Deletions cut 2 bases from V and 7 bases from J, with 19 bases between. The V gene's germline CDR1 is SGDLS and CDR2 YYNGEE.

This rearrangement joins TRBV20-1 to TRBJ2-7; unclear D gene. Trimming took 3 bases from V and 2 from J, leaving 11 bases between them. Looked up from germline, CDR1 is DFQATT and CDR2 is SNEGSKA (reference sequence). This CDR3 comprises 13 residues. The CDR3 loop reads CSARTPYTYEQYF. CDR3 nucleotides: TGCAGTGCTAGGACACCATACACCTACGAGCAGTACTTC.

In its sample, this clonotype was seen a few times. The chain recombines TRBV29-1 with TRBJ1-4; 10 nucleotides align to TRBD1. The CDR3 sequence is 13 residues long. J lost 8 bases, V lost 7 bases, and 7 bases had no gene match. Germline V CDR1 and CDR2: SQVTM, ANQGSEA. CDR3 loop: CSGRTGGVEKLFF. The CDR3 DNA reads as TGCAGCGGACGGACAGGGGGAGTCGAAAAACTGTTTTTT.

This clonotype showed up just a few times. CDR3 nucleotides: TGTGCCAGCAGCGGAGCGGGGACACCCCTCCACTTT. Encoded protein: CASSGAGTPLHF. The chain is built from TRBV9 and TRBJ1-6; D not resolved. Trimming cost V 3 bases and J 11 bases, with 9 bases left between them. The germline gives CDR1 SGDLS, CDR2 YYNGEE. The CDR3 extends over 12 amino acids.

The J gene is TRBJ1-5, the V gene TRBV6-2 or TRBV6-3; a possible D gene is TRBD1 (5 bases). This CDR3 is 14 amino acids long. Germline assignment: CDR1 MNHEY and CDR2 SVGEGT. V lost 6 bases and J lost 5, with 14 bases in between. Here the CDR3 reads CASRRTPGYQPQHF. DNA of the CDR3: TGTGCCAGCAGAAGGACACCTGGGTATCAGCCCCAGCATTTT.

This clonotype was picked up a small number of times. The chain carries TRBV20-1 and TRBJ1-2; the D gene is possibly TRBD1 (6 bases). This CDR3 region has 12 residues. Trimming shortened V by 4 bases and J by 8 bases, and 14 bases separated the two germline ends. The germline V gene has CDR1 DFQATT and CDR2 SNEGSKA (reference sequence). The CDR3 loop reads CSAKTGIEGYTF. The CDR3 nucleotides read TGCAGTGCTAAAACAGGGATAGAGGGCTACACCTTC.